This record covers a single T cell receptor (beta chain). Per the original data handling: Cell counts per sample came from amplifying reference gene primers. Sequencing used immunoSEQ multiplex PCR; TCRdb keeps in-frame clones, though not all of them. D and trimming come from the DNA, and the V and J calls and clone size come from that table. The data contain more than 85,000 clones, 87% of them singletons. This CDR3 contains 17 residues. V shed 2 bases, J shed 3 bases, and the junction held 6 bases outside the gene matches. Germline V gene data show CDR1 as LGHDT and CDR2 as YNNKEL (reference sequence). The entry originates in a study of blood T cell repertoires in COVID-19. Whole-study context: Nucleic acid was either cDNA or gDNA, and it came from T cells, B-cell-depleted T cells, or PBMCs.

The rearrangement uses TRBV3-1 (or the pseudogene TRBV3-2) and TRBJ2-1, with TRBD2 matching over 11 bases. The sample was peripheral blood. This sequence was found in a man aged 70-80 years with acute or convalescent COVID-19. CDR3 sequence (DNA): TGTGCCAGCAGCCAACCAATAGCGGGGGGGAGCTACAATGAGCAGTTCTTC. It yields the protein CASSQPIAGGSYNEQFF.